These 9 T cell receptor beta chains share one sample of origin, sequenced in a study of shared clonotypes between healthy human individuals. Naive CD8 populations comprised CD45RO-negative cells positively selected for CCR7, excluding terminally differentiated effector memory CD45RA+ cells. Assay used: immunoSEQ multiplex PCR; TCRdb lists only in-frame clones, some missing. The sample carries almost 700,000 clones, around 92% recorded once. Material: naive CD8+ T cells sorted from blood. All receptors derive from a man aged 25-45 years in good health.

As for this clone: An end of the junction does not agree with germline; a read error may underlie this. The chain carries TRBV9 and TRBJ2-1; D remains unclear. This CDR3 has 16 residues. CDR1 is SGDLS, CDR2 YYNGEE, per germline. The CDR3 reads CTSSVAASSSYNEQFF. The CDR3 nucleotides read TGTACCAGCAGCGTTGCAGCGTCCAGCTCCTACAATGAGCAGTTCTTC.

The rearrangement joins TRBV29-1 to TRBJ2-2; D call uncertain. The CDR3 runs 13 residues. Germline CDR1 reads SQVTM; CDR2 reads ANQGSEA. V dropped 7 bases and J dropped 6 bases, with 15 bases sitting between them. The CDR3 reads CSAAAPGAGELFF. The CDR3 coding sequence is TGCAGCGCCGCCGCACCGGGCGCCGGGGAGCTGTTTTTT.

This chain connects TRBV7-9 to TRBJ2-3, with D perhaps matching TRBD2 (6 bases). The CDR3 consists of 15 residues. The V gene lost 8 bases and the J gene lost 3 bases, with 18 bases spanning the gap. The germline CDR1 and CDR2 sequences are SEHNR and FQNEAQ (reference sequence). The CDR3 loop is CASGLSWEETDTQYF. The CDR3, as DNA: TGTGCCAGCGGATTGAGTTGGGAGGAAACAGATACGCAGTATTTT.

The gene calls are TRBV19 and TRBJ1-1, with a weak D call TRBD1 (6 bases). The V gene's germline CDR1 is LNHDA and CDR2 SQIVND (reference sequence). The V end lost 2 bases, the J end lost 4 bases, and 20 bases lay between the germline ends. The CDR3 has 17 amino acids. The CDR3 bases are TGTGCCAGTAGTATAAGGGGGAGGGAGGAGTTCGTCACTGAAGCTTTCTTT. It encodes CASSIRGREEFVTEAFF.

CDR3 nucleotide sequence: TGCAGCGTTGAAGATCTTAGCGGGAGAGGCACCGGGGAGCTGTTTTTT. Protein: CSVEDLSGRGTGELFF. The chain recombines TRBV29-1 with TRBJ2-2; 9 bases map to TRBD2. CDR1 and CDR2 from the germline V gene are SQVTM and ANQGSEA. Trimming took 0 bases from V and 4 from J; bases not matched to a gene: 6. This CDR3 is 16 amino acids long.

The gene calls are TRBV7-6 and TRBJ2-3, with D possibly being TRBD2 (5 bases). Germline loops: CDR1 SGHVS, CDR2 FNYEAQ. The CDR3 totals 15 residues. The V and J ends lost 1 base and 1 base respectively, with 9 bases between them. This CDR3 reads CASSLDPRGTDTQYF. Here the CDR3 DNA reads TGTGCCAGCAGCTTAGACCCGAGGGGCACAGATACGCAGTATTTT.

The chain links TRBV29-1 to TRBJ2-2; no reliable D call. Trimming stripped 5 bases from V and 5 bases from J, with 18 bases between. The CDR3 spans 15 residues. The V gene's germline CDR1 is SQVTM and CDR2 ANQGSEA. CDR3 in amino acids: CSVSRGGEGTGELFF. The DNA of the CDR3 is TGCAGCGTTTCCCGTGGCGGTGAAGGGACCGGGGAGCTGTTTTTT.

The chain has TRBV6-1 and TRBJ2-7; 7 bases agree with TRBD1. The CDR3 runs 13 residues. Germline V gene lookup returns CDR1 MNHNS and CDR2 SASEGT. J was trimmed by 3 bases and V by 4 bases; bases with no gene match: 3. In nucleotides, the CDR3 is TGTGCCAGCAGTGCCCGGGACAGCTACGAGCAGTACTTC. Translating it yields CASSARDSYEQYF.

V gene TRBV14 combines with J gene TRBJ2-2, with D perhaps matching TRBD1 (5 bases). The CDR3 contains 19 residues. V was shortened by 1 base and J by 0 bases, with 18 bases between the two germline ends. Germline V gene lookup returns CDR1 SGHDN and CDR2 FVKESK. CDR3 in DNA: TGTGCCAGCAGCCAAGGGTGGTGGATTCAGGGTTCGAACACCGGGGAGCTGTTTTTT. It encodes CASSQGWWIQGSNTGELFF.